Shown below are 5 T cell receptor beta chains from a single sample sequenced in a study of early T cells in non-severe SARS-CoV-2 infection. TCRdb reanalysed the 5' RACE reads using MiXCR and keeps one entry per CDR3 protein. Here the sample spans more than 25,000 distinct CDR3 sequences, around 5% being singletons. Sequencing was carried out using whole blood. The origin of the receptors is an adult who was a healthcare worker with PCR-confirmed SARS-CoV-2 infection or an uninfected control (not recorded which).

This clonotype came up a few times. V usage is TRBV28 and J usage is TRBJ2-7; no definite D call. There are 15 residues in the CDR3. V was shortened by 4 bases and J by 2 bases, with 15 bases between the two germline ends. Germline CDR1 reads MDHEN; CDR2 reads SYDVKM. The CDR3 DNA is TGTGCCAGCAGTTCCCGGACGGACCGACCCTACGAGCAGTACTTC. Protein sequence: CASSSRTDRPYEQYF.

This clonotype was recorded many times. The chain employs TRBV24-1 and TRBJ2-2; unclear D gene. The V gene lost 3 bases and the J gene lost 2 bases, with 12 bases spanning the gap. This CDR3 spans 16 amino acids. Germline loops: CDR1 KGHDR, CDR2 SFDVKD. The CDR3 DNA sequence: TGTGCCACCAGTGATGTATTTTCGGGTAACACCGGGGAGCTGTTTTTT. It codes for CATSDVFSGNTGELFF.

In nucleotides, the CDR3 is TGCAGTGCTTTCCTCCCCGGGGACAGGGGGTTTAATGAGCAGTTCTTC. This sequence encodes CSAFLPGDRGFNEQFF. The V gene is TRBV20-1, the J gene TRBJ2-1; TRBD1 matches at 11 bases. With V trimmed by 5 bases and J by 7 bases, 13 bases remained unmatched. This CDR3 has 16 amino acids. From germline, CDR1 is DFQATT and CDR2 SNEGSKA (reference sequence).

This clonotype was recorded a few times. This chain uses TRBV7-2 with TRBJ1-6; possibly TRBD1 for D (6 bases). Looked up from germline, CDR1 is SGHTA and CDR2 is FQGNSA. The CDR3 consists of 15 residues. V lost 4 bases to trimming and J lost 4 bases, with 11 bases between them. The CDR3 loop is CASSSTGPYNSPLHF. CDR3 nucleotides: TGTGCCAGCAGCTCTACAGGGCCGTATAATTCACCCCTCCACTTT.

In this sample, this clonotype turned up many times. The rearrangement uses TRBV7-9 and TRBJ1-3; 9 positions agree with TRBD1. Germline V gene sequence: CDR1 SEHNR, CDR2 FQNEAQ (reference sequence). CDR3 length: 15 residues. J gave up 2 bases and V 5 bases, and 4 bases lay outside the gene matches. CDR3 sequence: CASSQQGAAGNTIYF. In DNA form, the CDR3 reads TGTGCCAGCAGCCAACAGGGGGCCGCTGGAAACACCATATATTTT.